This T cell receptor (beta chain) appears in the sequencing data of a study of cytomegalovirus exposure and HLA in healthy donors. The PCR contained 60 Vbeta and 13 Jbeta primers. The method was immunoSEQ multiplex PCR; TCRdb's version includes in-frame clones alone and lacks a portion of them. The sample records 40,000 to 50,000 clones, approximately 68% being singletons. Study-wide findings and caveats: The classifier, whose performance was assessed in both the original and validation cohorts, reportedly diagnosed cytomegalovirus status with high specificity and sensitivity. Among TCR beta chains, those listed as cytomegalovirus-associated numbered some 160. A later analysis reportedly found fewer N-insertions in an Asian-associated ancestry cluster than the roughly 670-donor mean.

Details on this clone: Its antigen is undetermined.

This CDR3 has 13 residues. Trimming pared 4 bases from V and 7 bases from J, leaving 16 bases between. CDR1 and CDR2 (germline): SQVTM, ANQGSEA. Sequences were obtained from PBMCs. This receptor was obtained from a man younger than 45 in good health and CMV-seronegative. The rearrangement uses TRBV29-1 and TRBJ1-1; D gene uncertain. The CDR3 protein is CSVVFDNRFEAFF. The CDR3 nucleotides read TGCAGCGTTGTATTCGACAACCGTTTTGAAGCTTTCTTT.